Following are 9 T cell receptor beta chains from one sample sequenced in a study of siplizumab effects on memory and regulatory T cells. Assay: immunoSEQ multiplex PCR; the TCRdb copy retains only in-frame clones and omits some. The repertoire consists of 9,000 to 13,000 clones, with about 40% occurring once and the leading ten covering around a tenth. The antigens of these receptors remain unknown. Cocultured for around six days at 37°C were the mixed lymphocyte reaction cells. Sequencing input: CFSE-low (dividing) CD8+ T cells sorted from an allogeneic mixed lymphocyte reaction. The receptors here all came from a human donor in good health; the cells came from an allogeneic mixed lymphocyte reaction.

This clone came up a few times. The chain is built from TRBV5-4 and TRBJ1-5; D unresolved. Trimming stripped 2 bases from V and 3 bases from J, with 12 bases between. This CDR3 region has 15 residues. Germline V gene lookup returns CDR1 SGHNT and CDR2 YYREEE (reference sequence). DNA for the CDR3: TGTGCCAGCAGCTTAAAACAGCCTTTCAATCAGCCCCAGCATTTT. The encoded protein is CASSLKQPFNQPQHF.

This chain uses TRBV9 with TRBJ2-1; the D is unclear. The CDR3 contains 11 residues. The germline V gene encodes CDR1 SGDLS and CDR2 YYNGEE. V was cut by 0 bases and J by 9 bases, with 4 bases left in between. CDR3 in amino acids: CASSVVGEQFF. DNA of the CDR3: TGTGCCAGCAGCGTAGTTGGTGAGCAGTTCTTC.

CDR3 amino acids: CASSLSQRDNSPLHF. As DNA, the CDR3 is TGCGCCAGCAGCCTCTCCCAGAGGGACAATTCACCCCTCCACTTT. The chain couples TRBV4-3 to TRBJ1-6; the D gene is possibly TRBD1 (5 bases). This CDR3 comprises 15 residues. Deletions cut 4 bases from V and 7 bases from J, with 14 bases between. Germline-derived CDR1 and CDR2 are LGHNA and YSLEER.

This clone was seen a few times. The gene calls are TRBV6-6 and TRBJ1-2; unclear D gene. In germline, CDR1 is MNHNY, CDR2 SVGAGI (reference sequence). The CDR3 sequence is 13 residues long. With 4 bases removed from V and 4 bases from J, the gap between germline ends came to 10 bases. This CDR3 reads CASSFGPTYGYTF. The CDR3 nucleotides are TGTGCCAGCAGTTTCGGCCCTACCTATGGCTACACCTTC.

J is TRBJ2-7 and V is TRBV5-4; tentative D call: TRBD1 (6 bases). Trimming shortened V by 4 bases and J by 2 bases, and 19 bases separated the two germline ends. The CDR3 is 16 residues long. Germline V gives CDR1 SGHNT, CDR2 YYREEE (reference sequence). The DNA for the CDR3 is TGTGCCAGCAGCCAACCCACGGGACATGAGCCCTACGAGCAGTACTTC. The encoded protein is CASSQPTGHEPYEQYF.

The gene calls are TRBV5-8 and TRBJ2-3; 13 bases are a match to TRBD2. Germline assignment: CDR1 SGHTS and CDR2 YDEGEE. CDR3 length: 15 amino acids. V dropped 1 base and J dropped 4; count of bases not matched to a gene: 0. CDR3 sequence (DNA): TGTGCCAGCAGCTTGACTAGCGGGGGGGCAGATACGCAGTATTTT. Amino acid sequence: CASSLTSGGADTQYF.

The genes are TRBV4-1 and TRBJ1-1; D gene uncertain. CDR1 MGHRA and CDR2 YSYEKL come from the germline V gene. Trimming took off 0 bases at V and 3 bases at J, with 8 bases between the two ends. The CDR3 runs 14 residues. This chain's CDR3 is CASSQDRSYTEAFF. As DNA, the CDR3 is TGCGCCAGCAGCCAAGACAGATCGTACACTGAAGCTTTCTTT.

The J gene is TRBJ1-1, the V gene TRBV23-1; the D gene is possibly TRBD1 (5 bases). TRBV23-1 is treated as an ORF (open reading frame) with a function not yet certain. V was cut by 0 bases and J by 0 bases, with 14 bases left in between. The CDR3 consists of 17 residues. CDR3: CASSQSGGVRMNTEAFF. In nucleotides, the CDR3 is TGCGCCAGCAGTCAATCGGGAGGGGTTAGGATGAACACTGAAGCTTTCTTT.

A few counts support this clone. The CDR3: CASSYGVSYEQYF. The CDR3 bases are TGTGCCAGCAGTTACGGGGTCTCCTACGAGCAGTACTTC. The genes are TRBV6-5 and TRBJ2-7; D gene ambiguous. Deletions cut 2 bases from V and 0 bases from J, with 5 bases between. Germline lookup yields CDR1 MNHEY and CDR2 SVGAGI. There are 13 residues in the CDR3.